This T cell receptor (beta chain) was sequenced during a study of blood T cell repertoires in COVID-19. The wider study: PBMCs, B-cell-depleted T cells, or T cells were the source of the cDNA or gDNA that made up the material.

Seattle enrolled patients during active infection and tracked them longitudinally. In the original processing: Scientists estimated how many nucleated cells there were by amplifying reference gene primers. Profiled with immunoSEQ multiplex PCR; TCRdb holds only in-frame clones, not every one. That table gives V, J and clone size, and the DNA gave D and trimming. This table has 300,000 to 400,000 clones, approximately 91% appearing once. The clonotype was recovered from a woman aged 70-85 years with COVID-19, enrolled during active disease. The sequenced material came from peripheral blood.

The CDR3 bases are TGCGCCAGCAGCTTCTGGGGCCTCACAGATACGCAGTATTTT. Its protein is CASSFWGLTDTQYF. The gene calls are TRBV5-1 and TRBJ2-3; weak D call: TRBD1 (5 bases). Germline values: CDR1 SGHRS, CDR2 YFSETQ. The CDR3 loop spans 14 amino acids. The V end lost 2 bases, the J end lost 2 bases, and 9 bases lay between the germline ends.